A selection of T cell receptor beta chains follows, all from one sample in a study of cytomegalovirus exposure and HLA in healthy donors. The method was immunoSEQ multiplex PCR; TCRdb's version includes in-frame clones alone and lacks a portion of them. The table for this sample gives 35,000 to 45,000 clones. Sequencing was performed on PBMCs. The receptor set was obtained from a man between 40 and 49 years old in good health and CMV-seropositive. CDR3s include the opening cysteine and the closing phenylalanine or tryptophan. Fields, in order: clone size, V gene, CDR3 length, J gene, D gene, CDR3 protein. A D gene is named only where the DNA matches it firmly. Expanded clones are given a class, and other clones once, few, many or no size at all.

abundance: NA
v_gene: TRBV6-1
len: 15
j_gene: NA
d_gene: TRBD1
CDR3aa: CASSEGRDRVYEQYF

abundance: NA
v_gene: TRBV5-1
len: 15
j_gene: TRBJ2-7
d_gene: NA
CDR3aa: CASTSDYGVSYEQYF

abundance: NA
v_gene: TRBV4-2
len: 14
j_gene: TRBJ2-7
d_gene: NA
CDR3aa: CASSQEAHSYEQYF

abundance: NA
v_gene: TRBV19
len: 14
j_gene: TRBJ1-2
d_gene: NA
CDR3aa: CASSIDRREYGYTF

abundance: NA
v_gene: TRBV6-4
len: 15
j_gene: TRBJ2-7
d_gene: TRBD2
CDR3aa: CASSEVGGSSYEQYF

abundance: NA
v_gene: TRBV5-4
len: 13
j_gene: TRBJ1-1
d_gene: NA
CDR3aa: CASSLDTNTEAFF

abundance: NA
v_gene: TRBV30
len: 13
j_gene: TRBJ2-3
d_gene: TRBD1
CDR3aa: CAWSPGTGVTQYF

abundance: NA
v_gene: TRBV25-1
len: 13
j_gene: TRBJ2-3
d_gene: TRBD1
CDR3aa: CASGFSGGDTQYF

abundance: NA
v_gene: TRBV6-1
len: 15
j_gene: TRBJ1-1
d_gene: TRBD1
CDR3aa: CASRRAGTGDPEAFF

abundance: NA
v_gene: TRBV7-2
len: 15
j_gene: TRBJ2-1
d_gene: NA
CDR3aa: CASSFRISGYNEQFF

abundance: NA
v_gene: TRBV19
len: 14
j_gene: TRBJ2-7
d_gene: TRBD2
CDR3aa: CASRIAGSSYEQYF

abundance: NA
v_gene: TRBV5-1
len: 13
j_gene: TRBJ2-5
d_gene: TRBD1
CDR3aa: CATTTGGSETQYF

abundance: NA
v_gene: TRBV7-9
len: 16
j_gene: TRBJ2-2
d_gene: NA
CDR3aa: CASSLGPKKNTGELFF

abundance: NA
v_gene: TRBV19
len: 14
j_gene: TRBJ2-1
d_gene: TRBD2
CDR3aa: CASSTGGGKSGQFF

abundance: NA
v_gene: TRBV11-2
len: 15
j_gene: TRBJ2-5
d_gene: NA
CDR3aa: CASSSGKGLQETQYF

abundance: NA
v_gene: TRBV6-6
len: 11
j_gene: TRBJ2-1
d_gene: NA
CDR3aa: CASSYMRGQFF

abundance: NA
v_gene: TRBV6-1
len: 17
j_gene: TRBJ2-1
d_gene: TRBD1
CDR3aa: CASSEAAGGWGFGEQFF

abundance: NA
v_gene: TRBV30
len: 14
j_gene: TRBJ1-2
d_gene: NA
CDR3aa: CAWSGQVPNYGYTF

abundance: NA
v_gene: TRBV19
len: 16
j_gene: TRBJ2-2
d_gene: TRBD1
CDR3aa: CATLGTGDKGSRELFF

abundance: NA
v_gene: TRBV27
len: 15
j_gene: TRBJ2-7
d_gene: TRBD2
CDR3aa: CASSLERGPPYEQYF

abundance: NA
v_gene: TRBV2
len: 16
j_gene: TRBJ2-5
d_gene: NA
CDR3aa: CASSSEEGAYQETQYF

abundance: NA
v_gene: TRBV6-5
len: 15
j_gene: TRBJ1-1
d_gene: NA
CDR3aa: CASSYASGVGTEAFF

abundance: NA
v_gene: TRBV2
len: 16
j_gene: TRBJ2-7
d_gene: TRBD2
CDR3aa: CASSDKRASGSYEQYF

abundance: NA
v_gene: TRBV2
len: 15
j_gene: TRBJ1-5
d_gene: TRBD1
CDR3aa: CASNSGTGGNQPQHF

abundance: NA
v_gene: TRBV4-3
len: 19
j_gene: TRBJ1-2
d_gene: TRBD1
CDR3aa: CASSQYYTPGQIANYGYTF

abundance: NA
v_gene: TRBV4-1
len: 16
j_gene: TRBJ2-4
d_gene: TRBD1
CDR3aa: CASSQPLTGGKNIQYF

abundance: NA
v_gene: TRBV6-5
len: 13
j_gene: TRBJ1-1
d_gene: TRBD1
CDR3aa: CASSRTGGLEAFF

abundance: NA
v_gene: TRBV7-2
len: 14
j_gene: TRBJ2-7
d_gene: NA
CDR3aa: CASSPDSYDYEQYF

abundance: NA
v_gene: TRBV11-3
len: 13
j_gene: TRBJ2-7
d_gene: NA
CDR3aa: CASSFDSSYEQYF

abundance: NA
v_gene: TRBV4-3
len: 16
j_gene: TRBJ2-1
d_gene: TRBD2
CDR3aa: CASSQDLGTSGNEQFF

abundance: NA
v_gene: TRBV29-1
len: 13
j_gene: TRBJ2-7
d_gene: TRBD1
CDR3aa: CSVGSGGIYEQYF

abundance: NA
v_gene: TRBV6-1
len: 12
j_gene: TRBJ2-7
d_gene: NA
CDR3aa: CASGQPPYEQYF

abundance: NA
v_gene: TRBV4-3
len: 14
j_gene: TRBJ2-7
d_gene: NA
CDR3aa: CASSQTGPGDEQYF

abundance: NA
v_gene: TRBV6-5
len: 15
j_gene: TRBJ2-7
d_gene: NA
CDR3aa: CASSYSGGASYEQYF

abundance: NA
v_gene: TRBV11-1
len: 14
j_gene: TRBJ2-7
d_gene: NA
CDR3aa: CASSSRKGRHEQYF

abundance: NA
v_gene: TRBV9
len: 18
j_gene: TRBJ2-1
d_gene: TRBD2
CDR3aa: CASSVGSGRERFYNEQFF

abundance: NA
v_gene: TRBV5-6
len: 14
j_gene: TRBJ2-7
d_gene: NA
CDR3aa: CASSPGLGGYEQYF

abundance: NA
v_gene: TRBV11-2
len: 18
j_gene: TRBJ2-1
d_gene: TRBD1
CDR3aa: CASSLVPPWDRGNNEQFF

abundance: NA
v_gene: TRBV13
len: 13
j_gene: TRBJ2-1
d_gene: NA
CDR3aa: CASSTLKLGEQFF

abundance: NA
v_gene: TRBV27
len: 13
j_gene: TRBJ1-5
d_gene: NA
CDR3aa: CASSLSSGEPQHF

abundance: NA
v_gene: TRBV2
len: 11
j_gene: TRBJ1-1
d_gene: NA
CDR3aa: CASSYAGDDFF

abundance: NA
v_gene: TRBV7-2
len: 15
j_gene: TRBJ2-5
d_gene: TRBD2
CDR3aa: CASSFYGGREETQYF

abundance: large
v_gene: TRBV6-5
len: 14
j_gene: TRBJ1-5
d_gene: NA
CDR3aa: CASRPGLLNQPQHF

abundance: NA
v_gene: TRBV29-1
len: 14
j_gene: TRBJ1-1
d_gene: NA
CDR3aa: CSVGPLGADTEAFF

abundance: NA
v_gene: TRBV12-5
len: 12
j_gene: TRBJ2-7
d_gene: NA
CDR3aa: CASGLVRYEQYF

abundance: NA
v_gene: TRBV6-6
len: 13
j_gene: TRBJ2-5
d_gene: TRBD1
CDR3aa: CASTQQGKETQYF

abundance: NA
v_gene: TRBV7-8
len: 13
j_gene: TRBJ1-1
d_gene: NA
CDR3aa: CASSPGLNTEAFF

abundance: NA
v_gene: TRBV11-2
len: 13
j_gene: NA
d_gene: NA
CDR3aa: CASSFPGSYEQYF

abundance: NA
v_gene: TRBV7-2
len: 14
j_gene: TRBJ1-2
d_gene: NA
CDR3aa: CASSLQMGDYGYTF